The 25 T cell receptor beta chains given below trace back to one sample, sequenced in a study of blood T cell repertoires in COVID-19. The repertoire was sequenced with immunoSEQ multiplex PCR; TCRdb's copy has only in-frame clones and lacks some. The data contain 40,000 to 50,000 clones, 75% to 95% of them singletons. Material for sequencing was peripheral blood. The origin of the receptors is a man in his 70s with acute or convalescent COVID-19.

This chain joins TRBV7-2 and TRBJ2-3, with 13 bases lining up with TRBD2. The CDR3 extends over 16 amino acids. V lost 4 bases and J lost 0; bases outside the gene matches: 1. Germline V CDR1 and CDR2: SGHTA, FQGNSA. CDR3 amino acids: CASSSTSGGSTDTQYF. CDR3 DNA: TGTGCCAGCAGCTCGACTAGCGGGGGGAGCACAGATACGCAGTATTTT. The variable domain in full, completed from reference TRBV7-2 and TRBJ2-3, reads GAGVSQSPSNKVTEKGKDVELRCDPISGHTALYWYRQSLGQGLEFLIYFQGNSAPDKSGLPSDRFSAERTGGSVSTLTIQRTQQEDSAVYLCASSSTSGGSTDTQYFGPGTRLTVL.

V gene TRBV2 combines with J gene TRBJ1-6, with 9 bases fitting TRBD1. Germline-derived CDR1 and CDR2 are SNHLY and FYNNEI. The V gene end was trimmed by 9 bases and the J gene end by 9 bases; junction bases not matched to a gene: 3. This CDR3 contains 12 residues. CDR3 nucleotide sequence: TGTGCCAGGACAGGGGGAGGTTCACCCCTCCACTTT. Protein: CARTGGGSPLHF.

The rearrangement uses TRBV5-1 and TRBJ1-5; 8 positions agree with TRBD1. The CDR3 loop spans 15 amino acids. From germline, CDR1 is SGHRS and CDR2 YFSETQ. Losses at the gene ends were 0 bases for V and 4 bases for J; bases not matched to a gene: 3. DNA of the CDR3: TGCGCCAGCAGCTTGGGGACAGGGAGAAATCAGCCCCAGCATTTT. It specifies CASSLGTGRNQPQHF.

The chain is built from TRBV11-2 and TRBJ2-3; 7 nucleotides line up with TRBD1. Germline V lookup: CDR1 SGHAT, CDR2 FQNNGV. There are 16 residues in the CDR3. The trim removed 3 bases at V and 6 bases at J, leaving 12 bases unmatched. The CDR3 region has the DNA TGTGCCAGCAGCTTTTACAGGGGCGAGATAATGGATACGCAGTATTTT. This translates into CASSFYRGEIMDTQYF. Together with reference TRBV11-2 and TRBJ2-3, the CDR3 gives the full variable domain: EAGVAQSPRYKIIEKRQSVAFWCNPISGHATLYWYQQILGQGPKLLIQFQNNGVVDDSQLPKDRFSAERLKGVDSTLKIQPAKLEDSAVYLCASSFYRGEIMDTQYFGPGTRLTVL.

This chain connects TRBV6-6 to TRBJ1-5, with D tentatively TRBD1 (5 bases). Germline CDR1 MNHNY, CDR2 SVGAGI (reference sequence). The V and J ends lost 0 bases and 6 bases respectively, with 15 bases between them. CDR3 length: 16 amino acids. CDR3 sequence reads: CASSYSGQGSVQPQHF. CDR3 DNA: TGTGCCAGCAGTTACTCGGGGCAGGGATCGGTTCAGCCCCAGCATTTT.

With regard to this clone: Germline and junction disagree at one end, which may indicate a read error. J is TRBJ2-1 and V is TRBV7-7; 11 bases map to TRBD1. In germline, CDR1 is SSHAT, CDR2 FNYEAQ (reference sequence). This CDR3 is 14 amino acids long. Here the CDR3 reads CASSPGTGGNEQFF. The CDR3 coding sequence is TGTGCTAGCAGCCCCGGGACAGGGGGCAATGAGCAGTTCTTC.

The chain links TRBV2 to TRBJ1-1; 9 bases fit TRBD1. Germline assignment: CDR1 SNHLY and CDR2 FYNNEI. The junction had 13 bases not matched to a gene; V was cut back by 5 bases and J by 12 bases. This CDR3 is 14 amino acids long. This chain's CDR3 is CASSPRTGAHRTFF. In nucleotides, the CDR3 is TGTGCCAGCAGTCCTCGGACAGGGGCGCACAGAACTTTCTTT.

This chain connects TRBV19 to TRBJ2-1, with D tentatively TRBD2 (6 bases). V was trimmed by 8 bases and J by 6 bases, leaving 17 bases between them. The CDR3 contains 14 residues. The germline gives CDR1 LNHDA, CDR2 SQIVND (reference sequence). CDR3 protein: CASDLGGIVNEQFF. The CDR3 DNA follows: TGTGCCAGTGACTTGGGGGGTATAGTCAATGAGCAGTTCTTC.

This chain uses TRBV6-2 or TRBV6-3 with TRBJ2-7, with TRBD1 matching over 8 bases. This CDR3 is 14 amino acids long. Germline lookup yields CDR1 MNHEY and CDR2 SVGEGT. V shed 2 bases and J 1 base; nucleotides not matched to a gene: 1. The CDR3 sequence: CASSYGQGSYEQYF. Here the CDR3 DNA reads TGTGCCAGCAGTTACGGACAGGGATCCTACGAGCAGTACTTC.

The V call is TRBV21-1, the J call TRBJ1-4. TRBV21-1 is labeled a pseudogene. This CDR3 has 15 amino acids. Here the CDR3 reads CASSKSWVVSEKLFF. As DNA, the CDR3 is TGTGCCAGCAGCAAAAGCTGGGTAGTTAGCGAAAAACTGTTTTTT.

V and J are TRBV7-6 and TRBJ1-1, with 8 bases lining up with TRBD1. Germline CDR1 is SGHVS and CDR2 is FNYEAQ. V dropped 4 bases and J dropped 5; count of bases not matched to a gene: 21. There are 19 residues in the CDR3. CDR3 in DNA: TGTGCCAGCAGCTATGGACAGGGAGTAGGGGGACAAGGGGAAACTGAAGCTTTCTTT. Translating it yields CASSYGQGVGGQGETEAFF.

The chain combines TRBV2 with TRBJ2-2; possibly TRBD1 for D (6 bases). The V and J ends lost 6 bases and 1 base respectively, with 9 bases between them. CDR3 length: 14 residues. In germline, CDR1 is SNHLY, CDR2 FYNNEI. In DNA, the CDR3 is TGTGCCAGCAGCCAGGGGTGGAACACCGGGGAGCTGTTTTTT. It yields the protein CASSQGWNTGELFF.

The gene calls are TRBV19 and TRBJ1-1; 7 positions agree with TRBD1. J gave up 5 bases and V 7 bases, and 10 bases lay outside the gene matches. The CDR3 totals 14 residues. Germline V gene data show CDR1 as LNHDA and CDR2 as SQIVND (reference sequence). CDR3 protein: CASNYRGFKTEAFF. CDR3 nucleotides: TGTGCCAGTAATTACAGGGGATTCAAGACTGAAGCTTTCTTT.

A single count supports this clone. The rearrangement links TRBV7-8 to TRBJ2-1, with 10 bases aligning to TRBD2. From germline, CDR1 is SGHVS and CDR2 FQNEAQ. The V segment lost 4 bases and the J segment 15 bases; nucleotides outside the gene matches: 18. The CDR3 covers 16 residues. The CDR3, as DNA: TGTGCCAGCAGCTCACCTAGCGGGGGTGATCCTACAATTGCGTTCTTC. Its translation is CASSSPSGGDPTIAFF.

V is TRBV6-5 and J is TRBJ1-2; 8 nucleotides agree with TRBD1. CDR1 and CDR2 from the germline V gene are MNHEY and SVGAGI. V shed 1 base and J 6 bases; nucleotides not matched to a gene: 7. CDR3 length: 15 residues. The DNA of the CDR3 is TGTGCCAGCAGTTACTATGGCAGGGGGCGAGATGGCTACACCTTC. It specifies CASSYYGRGRDGYTF.

This chain uses TRBV11-2 with TRBJ1-1; 11 nucleotides line up with TRBD1. Unmatched junction bases numbered 6, after V lost 4 bases and J lost 5 bases. Germline CDR1 SGHAT, CDR2 FQNNGV. The length of the CDR3 is 15 residues. The CDR3 is CASSSGQGAGTEAFF. In nucleotides, the CDR3 is TGTGCCAGCAGCTCCGGACAGGGGGCAGGAACTGAAGCTTTCTTT.

The chain combines TRBV14 with TRBJ2-7, with D maybe TRBD2 (5 bases). Looked up from germline, CDR1 is SGHDN and CDR2 is FVKESK. V lost 0 bases, J lost 4 bases, and 10 bases lay in between. There are 14 residues in the CDR3. In DNA, the CDR3 is TGTGCCAGCAGCCAAGAGTCACGGGGTTACGAGCAGTACTTC. As protein: CASSQESRGYEQYF. Using reference TRBV14 and TRBJ2-7 for the parts outside the CDR3, the full variable domain is EAGVTQFPSHSVIEKGQTVTLRCDPISGHDNLYWYRRVMGKEIKFLLHFVKESKQDESGMPNNRFLAERTGGTYSTLKVQPAELEDSGVYFCASSQESRGYEQYFGPGTRLTVT.

The chain recombines TRBV29-1 with TRBJ2-3; the D is unclear. Per germline, CDR1 SQVTM and CDR2 ANQGSEA. V lost 7 bases and J lost 0, with 14 bases in between. The CDR3 is made up of 14 amino acids. In nucleotides, the CDR3 is TGCAGCGCAGGATATGGCAGGAGCACAGATACGCAGTATTTT. This gives the protein CSAGYGRSTDTQYF.

This chain links TRBV7-2 with TRBJ2-7; the D gene is possibly TRBD1 (5 bases). CDR3 length: 13 amino acids. The germline V gene encodes CDR1 SGHTA and CDR2 FQGNSA. The germline V and J ends were trimmed by 6 bases and 2 bases, with 11 bases remaining between them. In nucleotides, the CDR3 is TGTGCCAGCAGTACTGGGGCAGCCTACGAGCAGTACTTC. Residues: CASSTGAAYEQYF.

The rearrangement joins TRBV24-1 to TRBJ2-1, with D maybe TRBD1 (6 bases). This CDR3 region has 15 residues. Germline CDR1 KGHDR, CDR2 SFDVKD. Trimming took 4 bases from V and 5 from J, leaving 14 bases between them. The CDR3 reads CATSDPNRADNEQFF. CDR3 coding DNA: TGTGCCACCAGTGACCCCAACAGGGCCGACAATGAGCAGTTCTTC.

The rearrangement uses TRBV28 and TRBJ2-7; 13 bases fit TRBD2. The CDR3 contains 15 residues. Germline lookup yields CDR1 MDHEN and CDR2 SYDVKM. Trimming removed 7 bases from V and 5 bases from J; junction bases left unmatched: 8. Here the CDR3 reads CASKGTSGVPHEQYF. In DNA, the CDR3 is TGTGCCAGCAAGGGGACTAGCGGGGTCCCCCACGAGCAGTACTTC.

This chain uses TRBV5-8 with TRBJ1-5; tentatively, D is TRBD1 (5 bases). The V and J ends lost 3 bases and 1 base respectively, with 14 bases between them. From germline, CDR1 is SGHTS and CDR2 YDEGEE. This CDR3 has 16 residues. The CDR3 DNA reads as TGTGCCAGCAGCTGGGGCGACCGAGCGAGCAATCAGCCCCAGCATTTT. This codes for CASSWGDRASNQPQHF.

The rearrangement links TRBV6-2 or TRBV6-3 to TRBJ2-3, with TRBD2 matching over 8 bases. CDR1 and CDR2 (germline): MNHEY, SVGEGT. V lost 6 bases to trimming and J lost 1 base; unmatched junction nucleotides: 9. The CDR3 totals 16 residues. CDR3 residues: CASSLYAAGGTDTQYF. The CDR3, as DNA: TGTGCCAGCAGCCTCTACGCAGCGGGGGGCACAGATACGCAGTATTTT.

The chain joins TRBV3-1 (or the pseudogene TRBV3-2) to TRBJ2-1; 13 nucleotides line up with TRBD2. This CDR3 contains 16 residues. CDR1 LGHDT and CDR2 YNNKEL come from the germline V gene (reference sequence). V lost 4 bases, J lost 4 bases, and 4 bases stayed unmatched. The CDR3, as DNA: TGTGCCAGCAGCCTGGGACTAGCGGGGATTTACAATGAGCAGTTCTTC. Translated, it gives CASSLGLAGIYNEQFF.

V and J are TRBV7-9 and TRBJ1-5, with unresolved D. Germline loops: CDR1 SEHNR, CDR2 FQNEAQ (reference sequence). V lost 5 bases, J lost 4 bases, and 6 bases lay in between. The length of the CDR3 is 12 residues. For the CDR3, the DNA is TGTGCCAGCAGCGTCCCTAATCAGCCCCAGCATTTT. Translated: CASSVPNQPQHF.